The 10 T cell receptor beta chains given below trace back to one sample, sequenced in a study of shared clonotypes between healthy human individuals. Here immunoSEQ multiplex PCR was the method, and the copy in TCRdb shows in-frame clones only, minus some. There are 1,400,000 or so clones in the sample; approximately 98.5% occur only once, and 0.36% lies in the top ten. Sequenced input: naive CD4+ T cells sorted from blood. Subset indicated: CD45RA+ positively selected. The receptors shown here come from a man in his thirties or forties in good health.

The CDR3 coding sequence is TGTGCCAGCGAGGACAGGGGGTATCAGCCCCAGCATTTT. Its translation: CASEDRGYQPQHF. This rearrangement joins TRBV28 to TRBJ1-5; 10 positions agree with TRBD1. Trimming cost V 8 bases and J 5 bases; bases outside gene matches: 3. Per germline, CDR1 MDHEN and CDR2 SYDVKM. The CDR3 has 13 amino acids. The whole variable domain, filled in from reference TRBV28 and TRBJ1-5, reads DVKVTQSSRYLVKRTGEKVFLECVQDMDHENMFWYRQDPGLGLRLIYFSYDVKMKEKGDIPEGYSVSREKKERFSLILESASTNQTSMYLCASEDRGYQPQHFGDGTRLSIL.

A single count supports this clone. This sequence joins TRBV7-8 and TRBJ2-7; D may be TRBD2 (6 bases). Germline CDR1 and CDR2: SGHVS and FQNEAQ. This CDR3 contains 13 residues. The V gene lost 5 bases and the J gene lost 1 base, with 9 bases spanning the gap. CDR3 sequence (DNA): TGTGCCAGCAGCAAGACTAGGTCCTACGAGCAGTACTTC. Encoded protein: CASSKTRSYEQYF.

V gene TRBV21-1 combines with J gene TRBJ1-5; the table calls TRBD1, which could not be checked here. TRBV21-1 is assigned pseudogene status. This CDR3 has 14 residues. CDR3 DNA: TGTGCCAGCAGCAGACAGGATAGCAATCAGCCCCAGCATTTT. Translating it yields CASSRQDSNQPQHF.

This clone showed up just once. This sample also contains other DNA sequences that code for the same CDR3. V and J are TRBV5-1 and TRBJ2-3, with D unresolved. Germline V gives CDR1 SGHRS, CDR2 YFSETQ. The CDR3 covers 14 residues. V was cut by 4 bases and J by 0 bases, with 9 bases left in between. CDR3 loop: CASSPGASTDTQYF. In nucleotides, the CDR3 is TGCGCCAGCAGCCCCGGCGCGAGCACAGATACGCAGTATTTT.

The chain links TRBV7-9 to TRBJ2-1; 10 bases align to TRBD2. V lost 6 bases to trimming and J lost 2 bases; unmatched junction nucleotides: 4. Germline CDR1 SEHNR, CDR2 FQNEAQ (reference sequence). This CDR3 region has 15 residues. CDR3 amino acids: CASSTSGIPYNEQFF. Written as DNA, the CDR3 is TGTGCCAGCAGTACTAGCGGGATTCCCTACAATGAGCAGTTCTTC.

V gene TRBV30 combines with J gene TRBJ2-7; D possibly matches TRBD1 or TRBD2 (5 bases each). Between the trimmed V and J ends, which lost 4 bases and 1 base, there was a span of 17 bases. The CDR3 runs 15 residues. The germline gives CDR1 GTSNPN, CDR2 SVGIG (reference sequence). The CDR3 sequence is CAWTRDGTQSYEQYF. The CDR3 DNA reads as TGTGCCTGGACCAGGGACGGTACGCAATCCTACGAGCAGTACTTC. Using reference TRBV30 and TRBJ2-7 for the parts outside the CDR3, the full variable domain is SQTIHQWPATLVQPVGSPLSLECTVEGTSNPNLYWYRQAAGRGLQLLFYSVGIGQISSEVPQNLSASRPQDRQFILSSKKLLLSDSGFYLCAWTRDGTQSYEQYFGPGTRLTVT.

This sequence joins TRBV12-5 and TRBJ1-1, with a tentative D call TRBD1 (5 bases). V lost 2 bases and J 1 base, leaving 20 bases between the germline ends. CDR1 is LGHNT and CDR2 is FRNRAP in the germline V gene. The CDR3 totals 18 residues. The CDR3 region has the DNA TGTGCTAGTGGTTTGCTCGATGGACGGGACGGCCGGAACACTGAAGCTTTCTTT. Residues: CASGLLDGRDGRNTEAFF.

CDR3 DNA: TGCGCCAGCAGTGAGCTACCTAATCAGCCCCAGCATTTT. Translating it yields CASSELPNQPQHF. The chain has TRBV10-1 and TRBJ1-5; D remains ambiguous. The V gene lost 2 bases and the J gene lost 4 bases, with 6 bases spanning the gap. The CDR3 totals 13 residues. CDR1 and CDR2 (germline): WNHNN, SYGVQD (reference sequence).

The CDR3 coding sequence is TGTGCCAGCAGCCGGGGGAACACTGAAGCTTTCTTT. The encoded protein is CASSRGNTEAFF. The genes are TRBV6-1 and TRBJ1-1; the D is unclear. Germline CDR1 and CDR2: MNHNS and SASEGT. CDR3 length: 12 amino acids. V was pared by 6 bases and J by 1 base, with 6 bases between.

The chain employs TRBV18 and TRBJ1-2, with no clear D. V gave up 1 base and J gave up 0 bases, with 12 bases separating them. Germline V gene sequence: CDR1 KGHSH, CDR2 LQKENI. The CDR3 is made up of 16 amino acids. CDR3 DNA: TGTGCCAGCTCACCACTAAGCCAGGCCGCTAACTATGGCTACACCTTC. Translating gives CASSPLSQAANYGYTF.